This record looks at one T cell receptor beta chain sequence and its context. No cognate antigen has been identified for it. Base quality data are lacking; no much larger clone is found one base away. This sample was included in a study of shared clonotypes between healthy human individuals (dated by TCRdb to the early 2020s). Some background on the complete study: The cohort included three men and two women between 18 and 49 years of age. For each donor, CD4 naive and CD4 memory were each run on three plates, CD8 naive on two plates, and CD8 memory on one plate. The study deeply sequenced blood TCR repertoires of five healthy adults to estimate repertoire size and the extent of clonotype sharing between individuals. Different laboratories and diverse techniques were used to prepare libraries and sequence TCR repertoires, to increase sequencing depth and limit assay-specific biases. Each donor's leukapheresis produced roughly between about 0.8 and 10 billion PBMCs. Here is what the overall study found, with its caveats: Compared with non-shared clonotypes, clonotypes shared by all four sorted-subset donors had higher generation probabilities. Even with the large sequencing depth, rarefaction of the sorted-subset datasets indicated that sequencing was incomplete. The small number of donors limited the genetic and exposure-history diversity represented. Sharing across a few donors was observed for approximately 5% of naive CD4, 3% to 3.5% of naive CD8, about 2.3% of memory CD4, and roughly 0.4% of memory CD8 clonotypes. Pairwise subsampling led to the expectation that sequencing depth would affect the degree of clonotype sharing among donors. Larger estimated clonotype richness was generally found for naive subsets than for memory subsets. Sampling was restricted to blood, and TCR repertoires in tissue are likely to differ from TCR repertoires in blood.

TCR CDR3 regions were amplified from genomic DNA by multiplex PCR using the deep immunoSEQ assay. Genomic DNA extracted from each cell subset was distributed evenly over all wells of several immunoSEQ 96-well plates, and each plate served as one replicate. For sorted subsets, approximately 190 ng of genomic DNA, equivalent to 30,000 or so T cell genomes, went into each replicate PCR. Purified libraries were quantified with a Qubit 3.0 fluorometer, sized on a Bioanalyzer 2100, and re-quantified with the KAPA Library Quantification kit. A separate single-read 150-cycle Illumina NextSeq 550 flow cell was used to sequence each immunoSEQ 96-well plate. The authors' pipeline ran thus. The immunoSEQ output contained only junctional sequences without quality scores, so filtering could not match that applied to full-length reads. To assign V/J genes and CDR3, sequences were annotated using PyIR, a Python wrapper for IgBLAST v1.9, with IMGT germline references. Reads with weak V/J assignments (E-value above 1e-6), missing CDR3, stop codons, out-of-frame junctions, or ambiguous translated residues were removed. V3J clonotypes were defined as sequences sharing the same inferred V gene, J gene, and CDR3 amino acid sequence. The percentage overlap between two repertoires was calculated by dividing the number of shared unique clonotypes by the size of the smaller repertoire. Repertoire richness was assessed with RTK rarefaction, the Chao1 estimator, and Recon v2.1 estimates of unobserved clonotypes. Generation probabilities were computed with OLGA for all TCRbeta clonotypes obtained by the gDNA method from a handful of donors. Here the immuneACCESS table is served through TCRdb, limited to in-frame sequences with V and J called. Missing clones are a known gap in these copies; in checked studies unresolved V genes cover under half, and the rest lacks a known reason. That table gives V, J and clone size, and the DNA gave D and trimming. Across this sample there are about 2 million clones, with over 85% seen only once. The ten largest make up 1.2% of the sample.

CD8 naive samples were CD45RO-negative cells positively selected for CCR7, giving a CD45RA+CCR7+ population that excluded TemRA cells. The donors were healthy, HIV-negative adults who had no recently reported acute infections or vaccinations. Every donor was a Caucasian adult residing in Nashville, Tennessee, USA. Blood was obtained by leukapheresis, after which PBMCs were separated by Ficoll-Histopaque density gradient centrifugation and cryopreserved in liquid nitrogen vapor phase. Analytical flow cytometry was used to check the purity and quantity of every magnetically sorted T cell population. Genomic DNA was isolated from every sorted fraction and measured by UV absorbance on a Nanodrop 2000c. The sample consisted of naive CD8+ T cells sorted from blood. Per the publication, the cell subset or site label means: CD45RA+CCR7+. This clonotype was sampled from a man aged 18 to 29 in good health.

The CDR3 here reads CASSQGSWDTQYF. The DNA reads as follows: TGCGCCAGCAGCCAAGGCTCCTGGGATACGCAGTATTTT. Recombination joined TRBV4-1 with TRBJ2-3; a confident D gene designation cannot be given. The CDR3 runs 13 residues from the cysteine to the phenylalanine. Only the CDR3 portion is preserved as DNA: 39 bases, with reading frame beginning at the first base. Between the V and J ends, shortened by 1 base and 6 bases respectively, the junction contains 8 bases. CDR1 and CDR2 are read off the germline V gene as MGHRA and YSYEKL.